This TCR beta chain was identified during a study of blood T cell repertoires in COVID-19. The germline V gene has CDR1 MNHEY and CDR2 SVGEGT. This CDR3 is built from 15 residues. Losses at the gene ends were 4 bases for V and 6 bases for J; bases not matched to a gene: 7. Participants in the exposed group had met a COVID-19 case in the 2 weeks before joining the study. This clone was observed a handful of times. Sequencing was performed with immunoSEQ multiplex PCR; in TCRdb, only in-frame clones are kept and a portion is missing. The sample holds over 200,000 clones, approximately 88% seen once. Source material: PBMCs or T cells enriched from blood (not recorded which). The chain has TRBV6-2 or TRBV6-3 and TRBJ2-1, with TRBD2 identical over 9 bases. The source is a woman aged 25 to 45 who had been exposed to COVID-19. CDR3 DNA: TGTGCCAGCAGTTGGGGTAGCGGGAGTTTCAATGAGCAGTTCTTC. Translated: CASSWGSGSFNEQFF.